This is a list of T cell receptor beta chains from one sample in a study of human T cells and chemical hapten exposure. TCRdb re-derived calls from the RACE reads in MiXCR, one entry per CDR3 protein. The table includes about 77,000 distinct CDR3 sequences, approximately 8.1% detected once. The source material was whole blood. All receptors derive from a female donor in good health. Some clones in this sample may be carry-over from other donors' samples. The conserved cysteine and the conserved F or W are not part of the CDR3 here.

v_call cdr3_aa
TRBV6-2/TRBV6-3 ASSSPSGVRETQY
TRBV27 ASGRGTSYEQY
TRBV27 VSSPFDTQETQY
TRBV12-3/TRBV12-4 ASSISRWGATEQF
TRBV13 ASSFPLAGPSTDTQY
TRBV28 ASSSFDRVQGEQF
TRBV2 ASKRDSVSPRELF
TRBV12-3/TRBV12-4 ASSPVLSGNTIY
TRBV11-3 ASSLGTHSGANVLT
TRBV29-1 SALQGREYEAF
TRBV4-3 ASSQDWDRYSYEQY
TRBV27 ASSLTPGIEAF
TRBV29-1 SVRAASGANVLT
TRBV28 ASSVRAGGYT
TRBV25-1 ANSEPQPGSYEQY
TRBV10-3 AISDARGEQY
TRBV10-3 AVGPGLGTDTQY
TRBV19 ASISADRGWNYGYT
TRBV13 ASSSSWTGVSPLH
TRBV11-2 ASSPSSRGNQPQH
TRBV20-1 SARVRDTQY
TRBV20-1 SARDGGRTEAF
TRBV29-1 SVTLAGGPTDTQY
TRBV6-5 ASSYSRVHEQY
TRBV6-5 ASSMDRPSSYNSPLH
TRBV28 ASSLRTLLTRQETQY
TRBV6-5 ASSPNPGDSEGYTEAF
TRBV27 ATKQGTLGGSPLH
TRBV14 ASSLRGRLFEDTQY
TRBV12-3/TRBV12-4 ASSLNLPTNEKLF
TRBV3-1 ASSPSPGAGEKLF
TRBV10-3 AISAGGTTDTQY
TRBV4-3 ASSEARDSYEQY